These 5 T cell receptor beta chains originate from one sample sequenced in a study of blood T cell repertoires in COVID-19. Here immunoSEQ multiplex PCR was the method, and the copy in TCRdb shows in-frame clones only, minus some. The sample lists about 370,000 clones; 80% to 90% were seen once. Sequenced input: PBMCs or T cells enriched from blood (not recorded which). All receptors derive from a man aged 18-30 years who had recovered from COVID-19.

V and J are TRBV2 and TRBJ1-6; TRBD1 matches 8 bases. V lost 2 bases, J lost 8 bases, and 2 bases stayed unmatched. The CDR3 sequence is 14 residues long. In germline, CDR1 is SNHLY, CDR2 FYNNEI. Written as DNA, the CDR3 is TGTGCCAGCAGTGAACAGGGGGCCGATTCACCCCTCCACTTT. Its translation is CASSEQGADSPLHF.

Here the CDR3 DNA reads TGCAGCGTTGAAGGTCGCGGGAGTGGCTACGAGCAGTACTTC. Translating gives CSVEGRGSGYEQYF. The V and J genes are TRBV29-1 and TRBJ2-7, with 7 bases identical to TRBD2. V gave up 1 base and J gave up 3 bases; unmatched junction bases: 6. The germline V gene encodes CDR1 SQVTM and CDR2 ANQGSEA. This CDR3 region has 14 residues.

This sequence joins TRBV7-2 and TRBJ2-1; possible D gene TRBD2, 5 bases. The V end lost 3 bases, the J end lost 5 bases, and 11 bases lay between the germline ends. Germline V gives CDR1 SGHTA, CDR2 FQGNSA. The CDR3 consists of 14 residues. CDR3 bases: TGTGCCAGCAGCTTTCGTCAGAGGGACAATGAGCAGTTCTTC. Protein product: CASSFRQRDNEQFF.

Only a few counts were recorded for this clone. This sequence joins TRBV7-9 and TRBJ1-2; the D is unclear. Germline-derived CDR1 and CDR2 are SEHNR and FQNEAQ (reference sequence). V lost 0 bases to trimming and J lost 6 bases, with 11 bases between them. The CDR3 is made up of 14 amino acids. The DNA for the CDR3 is TGTGCCAGCAGCTTAGCCCTCTTACATCATGGCTACACCTTC. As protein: CASSLALLHHGYTF.

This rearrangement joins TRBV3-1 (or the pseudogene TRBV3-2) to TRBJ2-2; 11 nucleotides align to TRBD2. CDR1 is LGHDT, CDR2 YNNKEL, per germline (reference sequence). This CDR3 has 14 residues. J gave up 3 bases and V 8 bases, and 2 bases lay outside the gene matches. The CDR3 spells CASGGLADTGELFF. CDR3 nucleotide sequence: TGTGCCAGCGGGGGACTAGCGGACACCGGGGAGCTGTTTTTT.